The 32 T cell receptor beta chains presented below share a single source sample, sequenced in a study of blood T cell repertoires in COVID-19. Measured with immunoSEQ multiplex PCR; TCRdb has only the in-frame clones, and not every one. The sample holds 350,000 to 500,000 clones; 88% are singletons and the top ten take 1.4%. The specimen was PBMCs or T cells enriched from blood (not recorded which). Every receptor here comes from a young woman who had been exposed to COVID-19.

This chain connects TRBV14 to TRBJ1-4; D remains unclear. From germline, CDR1 is SGHDN and CDR2 FVKESK. V gave up 3 bases and J gave up 4 bases, with 12 bases separating them. The CDR3 sequence is 15 residues long. The CDR3 reads CASSQGLTNNEKLFF. The CDR3 coding sequence is TGTGCCAGCAGCCAGGGTCTGACTAATAATGAAAAACTGTTTTTT.

V and J are TRBV28 and TRBJ2-7; 9 bases are shared with TRBD1. V lost 6 bases and J lost 6; bases outside the gene matches: 18. Germline V CDR1 and CDR2: MDHEN, SYDVKM. The CDR3 totals 17 residues. The CDR3 coding sequence is TGTGCCAGCAGGACCTTGGCCGGGACAGGGTGGAGAGCCGAGCAGTACTTC. This translates into CASRTLAGTGWRAEQYF.

The chain uses TRBV11-2 and TRBJ2-2; D gene unclear. The CDR3 extends over 14 amino acids. Germline CDR1 and CDR2: SGHAT and FQNNGV. The V and J ends lost 2 bases and 0 bases respectively, with 4 bases between them. The CDR3 DNA is TGTGCCAGCAGCTTACTAGCGAACACCGGGGAGCTGTTTTTT. Protein product: CASSLLANTGELFF.

The genes are TRBV27 and TRBJ1-2; TRBD1 agrees at 7 bases. V trimming: 5 bases; J trimming: 2 bases; junction bases outside the gene matches: 2. The germline gives CDR1 MNHEY, CDR2 SMNVEV (reference sequence). The CDR3 is 13 residues long. The CDR3 nucleotides are TGTGCCAGCAGTCAGACAGGGAACTATGGCTACACCTTC. Amino acids: CASSQTGNYGYTF.

The CDR3 spells CASSPRMGDNSPLHF. In DNA, the CDR3 is TGTGCCAGCTCACCCCGGATGGGCGATAATTCACCCCTCCACTTT. The chain links TRBV18 to TRBJ1-6; no clear D gene. V was shortened by 3 bases and J by 5 bases, with 11 bases between the two germline ends. Germline CDR1 and CDR2: KGHSH and LQKENI. This CDR3 is built from 15 residues.

This chain joins TRBV15 and TRBJ2-2, with 7 positions matching TRBD1. CDR3 length: 14 amino acids. Germline trimming cut 6 bases from V and 6 bases from J; bases unmatched to any gene: 7. CDR1 and CDR2 (germline): LNHNV, YYDKDF (reference sequence). CDR3 in amino acids: CATSGDRDPGELFF. The CDR3 nucleotides read TGTGCCACCAGTGGCGACAGGGACCCCGGGGAGCTGTTTTTT.

The gene calls are TRBV2 and TRBJ2-3; possibly TRBD2 for D (6 bases). The V end lost 2 bases, the J end lost 7 bases, and 13 bases lay between the germline ends. The length of the CDR3 is 14 residues. Germline CDR1 SNHLY, CDR2 FYNNEI. The chain's CDR3 is CASSERDSPNTQYF. The CDR3 DNA reads TGTGCCAGCAGTGAAAGGGACTCGCCGAATACGCAGTATTTT.

This chain links TRBV9 with TRBJ2-6, with 8 bases aligning to TRBD1. The CDR3 extends over 17 amino acids. Trimming removed 6 bases from V and 4 bases from J; junction bases left unmatched: 12. Germline V gene sequence: CDR1 SGDLS, CDR2 YYNGEE. CDR3 loop: CASTSKDRVIGANVLTF. For the CDR3, the DNA is TGTGCCAGCACCTCTAAGGACAGGGTGATCGGGGCCAACGTCCTGACTTTC.

Only one count was recorded for this clone. The CDR3 DNA sequence: TGTGCCAGCAGCCCCGGACAGAACTCCTACGAGCAGTACTTC. Protein: CASSPGQNSYEQYF. The rearrangement joins TRBV6-2 or TRBV6-3 to TRBJ2-7; TRBD1 might be the D (6 bases). From germline, CDR1 is MNHEY and CDR2 SVGEGT. The V gene lost 6 bases and the J gene lost 0 bases, with 12 bases spanning the gap. The CDR3 length is 14 residues.

This clone is a singleton in its sample. The V and J genes are TRBV24-1 and TRBJ1-4; 7 bases are shared with TRBD1. The V gene end was trimmed by 4 bases and the J gene end by 6 bases; junction bases not matched to a gene: 7. Germline V gene sequence: CDR1 KGHDR, CDR2 SFDVKD. The CDR3 length is 15 residues. CDR3 in amino acids: CATSDGTEVDEKLFF. The CDR3 DNA sequence: TGTGCCACCAGTGACGGGACAGAGGTTGATGAAAAACTGTTTTTT.

This chain joins TRBV4-2 and TRBJ2-7, with D perhaps TRBD1 (6 bases). CDR1 LGHNA and CDR2 YNFKEQ come from the germline V gene. The CDR3 contains 13 residues. The germline V and J ends were trimmed by 5 bases and 1 base, with 9 bases remaining between them. CDR3 in amino acids: CASSGDRSYEQYF. CDR3 bases: TGTGCCAGCAGCGGCGACAGGTCCTACGAGCAGTACTTC.

V gene TRBV5-6 combines with J gene TRBJ2-1, with TRBD2 identical over 8 bases. CDR1 and CDR2 (germline): SGHDT, YYEEEE. There are 15 residues in the CDR3. The V gene end was trimmed by 4 bases and the J gene end by 0 bases; junction bases not matched to a gene: 3. The CDR3 sequence: CASSLSGSSYNEQFF. CDR3 DNA: TGTGCCAGCAGCCTAAGCGGGAGCTCCTACAATGAGCAGTTCTTC.

This chain connects TRBV19 to TRBJ1-4; 7 positions agree with TRBD1. The V and J ends lost 4 bases and 3 bases, in that order; junction bases with no gene match: 8. The CDR3 runs to 16 residues. Germline V lookup: CDR1 LNHDA, CDR2 SQIVND (reference sequence). In DNA form, the CDR3 reads TGTGCCAGTAGTACACAGGGGAGGATGGCTAATGAAAAACTGTTTTTT. As protein: CASSTQGRMANEKLFF. The full variable domain, its missing parts supplied by reference TRBV19 and TRBJ1-4, is DGGITQSPKYLFRKEGQNVTLSCEQNLNHDAMYWYRQDPGQGLRLIYYSQIVNDFQKGDIAEGYSVSREKKESFPLTVTSAQKNPTAFYLCASSTQGRMANEKLFFGSGTQLSVL.

The rearrangement uses TRBV28 and TRBJ2-1; D is perhaps TRBD2 (6 bases). Per the germline V gene, CDR1 is MDHEN and CDR2 is SYDVKM. V lost 3 bases to trimming and J lost 5 bases, with 11 bases between them. This CDR3 contains 14 residues. CDR3 nucleotides: TGTGCCAGCAGTTTCGGGAGCCCCGACAATGAGCAGTTCTTC. The encoded protein is CASSFGSPDNEQFF.

The chain uses TRBV10-3 and TRBJ1-5, with D possibly TRBD1 on 6 matching bases. Looked up from germline, CDR1 is ENHRY and CDR2 is SYGVKD. The CDR3 runs to 15 residues. V lost 0 bases, J lost 5 bases, and 11 bases lay in between. CDR3 nucleotide sequence: TGTGCCATCAGTGAGTCGGGGGGGCAGTATCAGCCCCAGCATTTT. Its translation: CAISESGGQYQPQHF.

The gene calls are TRBV4-2 and TRBJ2-7; TRBD2 agrees at 9 bases. The CDR3 is made up of 14 amino acids. V lost 5 bases, J lost 3 bases, and 5 bases stayed unmatched. Germline-derived CDR1 and CDR2 are LGHNA and YNFKEQ. DNA of the CDR3: TGTGCCAGCAGCGACGGACTAGCGATCTACGAGCAGTACTTC. It encodes CASSDGLAIYEQYF.

CDR3 region: CASSERGPPVHEQFF. DNA of the CDR3: TGTGCCAGCAGTGAGCGGGGGCCTCCCGTCCATGAGCAGTTCTTC. The chain joins TRBV6-1 to TRBJ2-1; a weak D match, TRBD2 (7 bases). Between the trimmed V and J ends, which lost 3 bases and 8 bases, there was a span of 17 bases. This CDR3 has 15 residues. The germline CDR1 and CDR2 sequences are MNHNS and SASEGT.

The chain carries TRBV10-2 and TRBJ2-7; TRBD1 matches 9 bases. The germline gives CDR1 WSHSY, CDR2 SAAADI. The ends lost 8 bases at V and 2 bases at J; junction bases unmatched: 10. This CDR3 contains 15 residues. This CDR3 reads CASYLPGQGAYEQYF. The CDR3 DNA sequence: TGCGCCAGCTATTTACCGGGACAGGGTGCCTACGAGCAGTACTTC.

This rearrangement joins TRBV6-5 to TRBJ2-3; 8 bases match TRBD1. Germline V lookup: CDR1 MNHEY, CDR2 SVGAGI. The CDR3 is made up of 15 amino acids. Losses at the gene ends were 6 bases for V and 0 bases for J; bases not matched to a gene: 5. The CDR3, as DNA: TGTGCCAGCAGGCGCAGGGGGCAGAGCACAGATACGCAGTATTTT. It is translated as CASRRRGQSTDTQYF.

The chain combines TRBV7-2 with TRBJ1-1, with TRBD1 identical over 7 bases. Germline-derived CDR1 and CDR2 are SGHTA and FQGNSA. The CDR3 consists of 15 residues. V was clipped by 4 bases and J by 4 bases; unmatched bases: 9. Here the CDR3 reads CASSYQQGIRTEAFF. In nucleotides, the CDR3 is TGTGCCAGCAGCTACCAACAGGGGATCCGCACTGAAGCTTTCTTT.

The table lists this clone with a count of one. This specimen includes other DNA sequences encoding the same CDR3. The chain is built from TRBV18 and TRBJ2-3; D may be TRBD2 (6 bases). This CDR3 is built from 14 residues. V shed 2 bases and J shed 0 bases, with 6 bases lying between them. Germline V gives CDR1 KGHSH, CDR2 LQKENI. CDR3 coding DNA: TGTGCCAGCTCACCAGGGACTAGCACAGATACGCAGTATTTT. Its protein product is CASSPGTSTDTQYF. Supplemented by reference TRBV18 and TRBJ2-3, the full variable domain reads NAGVMQNPRHLVRRRGQEARLRCSPMKGHSHVYWYRQLPEEGLKFMVYLQKENIIDESGMPKERFSAEFPKEGPSILRIQQVVRGDSAAYFCASSPGTSTDTQYFGPGTRLTVL.

The chain combines TRBV6-6 with TRBJ2-7; 9 bases match TRBD2. Looked up from germline, CDR1 is MNHNY and CDR2 is SVGAGI (reference sequence). The CDR3 spans 16 residues. V dropped 2 bases and J dropped 2; count of bases not matched to a gene: 7. The CDR3 reads CASSYPLAGDPYEQYF. The CDR3 DNA sequence: TGTGCCAGCAGTTACCCCTTAGCGGGGGACCCCTACGAGCAGTACTTC.

The gene calls are TRBV2 and TRBJ2-2, with TRBD2 identical over 7 bases. CDR1 is SNHLY, CDR2 FYNNEI, per germline. V was pared by 2 bases and J by 7 bases, with 10 bases of the junction left unmatched. The CDR3 is made up of 16 amino acids. CDR3 in DNA: TGTGCCAGCAGTGAATGGGAGGGGCGCGTCGGCGGGGAGCTGTTTTTT. It codes for CASSEWEGRVGGELFF.

A note on this clone: Other nucleotide sequences from this sample produce the same CDR3. For the CDR3, the DNA is TGTGCCAGCAGCCTTTCGACAGGGACTAACTATGGCTACACCTTC. It codes for CASSLSTGTNYGYTF. This chain joins TRBV7-2 and TRBJ1-2; TRBD1 matches 7 bases. The germline V gene encodes CDR1 SGHTA and CDR2 FQGNSA. V lost 5 bases and J lost 0; bases outside the gene matches: 6. The CDR3 loop spans 15 amino acids.

This clone came up once. This chain joins TRBV28 and TRBJ2-5, with 8 positions matching TRBD2. V was clipped by 6 bases and J by 5 bases; unmatched bases: 11. The CDR3 sequence is 15 residues long. The germline gives CDR1 MDHEN, CDR2 SYDVKM. CDR3 DNA: TGTGCCAGCAGACCCGAGCGGGAGACGTTGGAGACCCAGTACTTC. It specifies CASRPERETLETQYF. Supplemented by reference TRBV28 and TRBJ2-5, the full variable domain reads DVKVTQSSRYLVKRTGEKVFLECVQDMDHENMFWYRQDPGLGLRLIYFSYDVKMKEKGDIPEGYSVSREKKERFSLILESASTNQTSMYLCASRPERETLETQYFGPGTRLLVL.

The CDR3 protein is CASSLGQGTYEQYF. CDR3 nucleotides: TGTGCCAGCAGTTTGGGCCAGGGAACCTACGAGCAGTACTTC. The chain combines TRBV27 with TRBJ2-7, with D possibly matching TRBD1 (5 bases). CDR3 length: 14 residues. V lost 3 bases, J lost 2 bases, and 11 bases lay in between. Germline CDR1 reads MNHEY; CDR2 reads SMNVEV (reference sequence).

The chain recombines TRBV9 with TRBJ2-7, with 10 bases identical to TRBD1. Germline lookup yields CDR1 SGDLS and CDR2 YYNGEE. Trimming at V came to 3 bases and at J to 3 bases, leaving 12 bases not matched to a gene. The CDR3 contains 17 residues. Here the CDR3 DNA reads TGTGCCAGCAGCGCGTCAACCGGGACAGGGGTTTACTACGAGCAGTACTTC. It specifies CASSASTGTGVYYEQYF.

J is TRBJ2-7 and V is TRBV6-5; 7 positions match TRBD1. J lost 0 bases, V lost 11 bases, and 10 bases had no gene match. The CDR3 is 14 residues long. CDR1 MNHEY and CDR2 SVGAGI come from the germline V gene. The CDR3 nucleotides read TGTGCCGGGAAAAGACAGGGATCCTCCTACGAGCAGTACTTC. Its translation: CAGKRQGSSYEQYF.

J is TRBJ1-5 and V is TRBV7-2, with a possible D match to TRBD1 (6 bases). Trimming shortened V by 5 bases and J by 1 base, and 15 bases separated the two germline ends. The CDR3 runs 16 residues. In germline, CDR1 is SGHTA, CDR2 FQGNSA. The DNA of the CDR3 is TGTGCCAGCAGCCTCGTGGGGGACATAAGCAATCAGCCCCAGCATTTT. Its protein is CASSLVGDISNQPQHF.

The V call is TRBV27, the J call TRBJ1-5; D is unclear. CDR3 length: 15 amino acids. Germline V gene sequence: CDR1 MNHEY, CDR2 SMNVEV (reference sequence). V shed 7 bases and J shed 2 bases, with 15 bases lying between them. Written as DNA, the CDR3 is TGTGCCAGCACCACGCGGTTTTCGGGCAATCAGCCCCAGCATTTT. Its protein product is CASTTRFSGNQPQHF.

The chain links TRBV4-2 to TRBJ2-5; TRBD2 is a possible D gene (6 bases). CDR3 length: 14 amino acids. Germline CDR1 and CDR2: LGHNA and YNFKEQ. Trimming cost V 0 bases and J 5 bases, with 10 bases left between them. The CDR3 sequence: CASSQDPAGETQYF. DNA of the CDR3: TGTGCCAGCAGCCAAGATCCGGCGGGGGAGACCCAGTACTTC.

V and J are TRBV6-4 and TRBJ2-2; 8 positions match TRBD1. The ends lost 3 bases at V and 0 bases at J; junction bases unmatched: 0. Germline values: CDR1 MRHNA, CDR2 SNTAGT. The CDR3 is 15 residues long. As DNA, the CDR3 is TGTGCCAGCAGTGAGACAGGGGCGAACACCGGGGAGCTGTTTTTT. Amino acid sequence: CASSETGANTGELFF.